This T cell receptor (beta chain) was found in a study of T cells after yellow fever vaccination. About the research overall: SMART-Seq v4 Ultra Low Input prepared the low-cell-number fractions.

This clonotype was detected a few times. Since a much larger clone is just one base distant, this may be a read error. It was through 5'RACE template switching that TCR cDNA was made, with a universal primer site and UMIs added. TCRdb fed the 5' RACE reads into MiXCR, producing one record per CDR3 protein. This sample carries 80,000 to 100,000 distinct CDR3 sequences, 8% to 10% of them seen once, and the ten largest clones take approximately 17%. This CDR3 comprises 13 residues. V was trimmed by 1 base and J by 3 bases, leaving 3 bases between them. Per the germline V gene, CDR1 is SNHLY and CDR2 is FYNNEI.

This rearrangement joins TRBV2 to TRBJ2-2; D is undetermined. This material consisted of CD8+ T cells not binding an NS4B(214-222) dextramer, sorted from PBMCs, taken roughly 14 days after the first yellow fever vaccination. The receptor's source is a man aged 18 to 30 who received the YFV17D yellow fever vaccine. CDR3 loop: CASSEVDTGELFF. In DNA form, the CDR3 reads TGTGCCAGCAGTGAAGTGGACACCGGGGAGCTGTTTTTT.